This entry lists 20 T cell receptor beta chains sequenced from one sample in a study of PD-L1 blockade in urothelial cancer (dated by TCRdb to about 2017). The time point label, read with the paper, signifies: pretreatment peripheral blood. Receptor libraries were prepared by the immunoSEQ multiplex PCR assay. TCRdb retrieved this table from immuneACCESS and kept in-frame rearrangements only. Not all clones are present; in checked studies, unresolved V genes account for under half, and no reason is known for the remainder. Within this sample are tens of thousands of clones, with around 91% of them counted one time only. The ten largest clones represent around 1.5% of the sample. Sequencing was performed on PBMCs, taken around atezolizumab (anti-PD-L1) treatment. The receptors shown here come from a man in his sixties with urothelial cancer.

The rearrangement links TRBV4-2 to TRBJ2-4, with TRBD1 matching over 7 bases. CDR1 and CDR2 from the germline V gene are LGHNA and YNFKEQ. J gave up 1 base and V 0 bases, and 15 bases lay outside the gene matches. This CDR3 region has 20 residues. The CDR3 DNA reads TGTGCCAGCAGCCAAGAACATTTCCGAAGGGGGCGCGTTGCCAAAAACATTCAGTACTTC. Translated: CASSQEHFRRGRVAKNIQYF.

This sequence joins TRBV5-1 and TRBJ1-3; 10 bases agree with TRBD1. The CDR3 is 16 residues long. Germline V gene data show CDR1 as SGHRS and CDR2 as YFSETQ. Unmatched junction bases numbered 8, after V lost 4 bases and J lost 4 bases. The CDR3 here is CASSLRQGAEGNTIYF. CDR3 coding DNA: TGCGCCAGCAGCCTACGACAGGGGGCAGAAGGAAACACCATATATTTT.

The rearrangement joins TRBV2 to TRBJ1-1; 8 bases agree with TRBD1. The germline gives CDR1 SNHLY, CDR2 FYNNEI. With 2 bases clipped from V and 1 base from J, the junction kept 6 bases outside the gene matches. This CDR3 has 16 amino acids. Written as DNA, the CDR3 is TGTGCCAGCAGTGAACAGGGGGCGGTTGGGAACACTGAAGCTTTCTTT. This codes for CASSEQGAVGNTEAFF. Combining the CDR3 with reference TRBV2 and TRBJ1-1 gives the whole variable domain EPEVTQTPSHQVTQMGQEVILRCVPISNHLYFYWYRQILGQKVEFLVSFYNNEISEKSEIFDDQFSVERPDGSNFTLKIRSTKLEDSAMYFCASSEQGAVGNTEAFFGQGTRLTVV.

The CDR3 spells CAIGQGGTDTQYF. CDR3 bases: TGTGCCATCGGACAGGGGGGCACAGATACGCAGTATTTT. The V and J genes are TRBV10-3 and TRBJ2-3; 10 bases fit TRBD1. Germline loops: CDR1 ENHRY, CDR2 SYGVKD. The CDR3 spans 13 residues. The V and J ends lost 8 bases and 1 base, in that order; junction bases with no gene match: 0.

The V gene is TRBV4-2, the J gene TRBJ1-2, with D possibly matching TRBD1 (5 bases). This CDR3 has 16 amino acids. Germline CDR1 and CDR2: LGHNA and YNFKEQ. V was pared by 1 base and J by 4 bases, with 16 bases between. DNA for the CDR3: TGTGCCAGCAGCCAAGCCCCGGAGGGGCTTGTCTATGGCTACACCTTC. This encodes CASSQAPEGLVYGYTF.

The CDR3 DNA is TGTGCCAGTAGCTACGGGACAGGGAATAACTATGGCTACACCTTC. Amino acids: CASSYGTGNNYGYTF. This sequence joins TRBV19 and TRBJ1-2, with TRBD1 identical over 9 bases. This CDR3 is built from 15 residues. Germline V CDR1 and CDR2: LNHDA, SQIVND (reference sequence). V lost 6 bases and J lost 1; bases outside the gene matches: 6. Full variable domain (outside the CDR3, taken from reference TRBV19 and TRBJ1-2): DGGITQSPKYLFRKEGQNVTLSCEQNLNHDAMYWYRQDPGQGLRLIYYSQIVNDFQKGDIAEGYSVSREKKESFPLTVTSAQKNPTAFYLCASSYGTGNNYGYTFGSGTRLTVV.

The J gene is TRBJ2-7, the V gene TRBV5-1; 8 bases fit TRBD1. This CDR3 is 16 amino acids long. In germline, CDR1 is SGHRS, CDR2 YFSETQ. With 4 bases clipped from V and 0 bases from J, the junction kept 9 bases outside the gene matches. The CDR3 region has the DNA TGCGCCAGCAGCCCCCAACCGGGACAGGTCTCCTACGAGCAGTACTTC. Residues: CASSPQPGQVSYEQYF.

CDR3 region: CASRTQGGTEAFF. For the CDR3, the DNA is TGTGCCAGCAGAACTCAAGGAGGGACTGAAGCTTTCTTT. This chain connects TRBV7-2 to TRBJ1-1; D gene uncertain. The V gene's germline CDR1 is SGHTA and CDR2 FQGNSA. V dropped 6 bases and J dropped 5 bases, with 13 bases sitting between them. The CDR3 covers 13 residues.

The J gene is TRBJ2-7, the V gene TRBV4-2; 7 positions agree with TRBD2. J was trimmed by 0 bases and V by 1 base; bases with no gene match: 12. This CDR3 comprises 18 residues. The germline CDR1 and CDR2 sequences are LGHNA and YNFKEQ. The CDR3 spells CASSQVRGASGISYEQYF. CDR3 nucleotides: TGTGCCAGCAGCCAAGTACGGGGAGCCAGCGGGATCTCCTACGAGCAGTACTTC.

This chain uses TRBV28 with TRBJ2-1; the D gene is possibly TRBD2 (6 bases). Germline V gives CDR1 MDHEN, CDR2 SYDVKM. Trimming shortened V by 3 bases and J by 8 bases, and 14 bases separated the two germline ends. The CDR3 is made up of 14 amino acids. CDR3 DNA sequence: TGTGCCAGCAGTTTTCCCGGGAGCGACGATGAGCAGTTCTTC. Its translation is CASSFPGSDDEQFF.

This chain links TRBV28 with TRBJ1-5; 7 bases are a match to TRBD1. Unmatched junction bases numbered 10, after V lost 8 bases and J lost 0 bases. Germline values: CDR1 MDHEN, CDR2 SYDVKM. This CDR3 region has 16 residues. CDR3 sequence reads: CASEKSQGISNQPQHF. The CDR3 bases are TGTGCCAGCGAAAAATCACAGGGGATTAGCAATCAGCCCCAGCATTTT. The full variable domain, rest sourced from reference TRBV28 and TRBJ1-5, is DVKVTQSSRYLVKRTGEKVFLECVQDMDHENMFWYRQDPGLGLRLIYFSYDVKMKEKGDIPEGYSVSREKKERFSLILESASTNQTSMYLCASEKSQGISNQPQHFGDGTRLSIL.

V is TRBV5-1 and J is TRBJ1-5; D unclear. CDR3 size: 16 residues. V lost 0 bases and J lost 2, with 12 bases in between. Germline CDR1 is SGHRS and CDR2 is YFSETQ. The CDR3, as DNA: TGCGCCAGCAGCTTGGGAGACTCCTGGGGCAATCAGCCCCAGCATTTT. It yields the protein CASSLGDSWGNQPQHF. The variable domain in full, completed from reference TRBV5-1 and TRBJ1-5, reads KAGVTQTPRYLIKTRGQQVTLSCSPISGHRSVSWYQQTPGQGLQFLFEYFSETQRNKGNFPGRFSGRQFSNSRSEMNVSTLELGDSALYLCASSLGDSWGNQPQHFGDGTRLSIL.

The chain employs TRBV7-9 and TRBJ1-1; D remains unclear. The CDR3 consists of 15 residues. Germline-derived CDR1 and CDR2 are SEHNR and FQNEAQ (reference sequence). V lost 0 bases, J lost 0 bases, and 8 bases lay in between. The CDR3 DNA reads TGTGCCAGCAGCTTAGCGGGCGTCTTGAACACTGAAGCTTTCTTT. The encoded protein is CASSLAGVLNTEAFF.

V and J are TRBV28 and TRBJ2-5; a possible D gene is TRBD1 (6 bases). Germline-derived CDR1 and CDR2 are MDHEN and SYDVKM. The CDR3 has 14 amino acids. V lost 6 bases to trimming and J lost 4 bases, with 15 bases between them. The DNA of the CDR3 is TGTGCCAGCAGGGGACCAGGGGATCGAGAGACCCAGTACTTC. Protein: CASRGPGDRETQYF.

The chain links TRBV6-5 to TRBJ2-7, with D maybe TRBD1 (6 bases). CDR3 length equals 13 residues. V was shortened by 7 bases and J by 3 bases, with 13 bases between the two germline ends. The germline CDR1 and CDR2 sequences are MNHEY and SVGAGI. Written as DNA, the CDR3 is TGTGCCAGCAAGACAGGATCTAACTACGAGCAGTACTTC. This encodes CASKTGSNYEQYF.

The chain couples TRBV15 to TRBJ2-3; 8 nucleotides agree with TRBD2. The V segment lost 3 bases and the J segment 0 bases; nucleotides outside the gene matches: 2. Germline lookup yields CDR1 LNHNV and CDR2 YYDKDF (reference sequence). CDR3 size: 15 residues. The CDR3 DNA sequence: TGTGCCACCAGCAGCGGGGGGGTTAGCACAGATACGCAGTATTTT. This sequence encodes CATSSGGVSTDTQYF. The entire variable domain, with the rest obtained from reference TRBV15 and TRBJ2-3, is as follows: DAMVIQNPRYQVTQFGKPVTLSCSQTLNHNVMYWYQQKSSQAPKLLFHYYDKDFNNEADTPDNFQSRRPNTSFCFLDIRSPGLGDTAMYLCATSSGGVSTDTQYFGPGTRLTVL.

The genes are TRBV5-6 and TRBJ2-1; TRBD2 agrees at 7 bases. Germline lookup yields CDR1 SGHDT and CDR2 YYEEEE. J was trimmed by 7 bases and V by 1 base; bases with no gene match: 11. The CDR3 contains 16 residues. The CDR3 DNA reads TGTGCCAGCAGCTTGTTAAGGCGGGAGTCTGGGAATGAGCAGTTCTTC. Its protein is CASSLLRRESGNEQFF.

The chain is built from TRBV9 and TRBJ2-7; possibly TRBD1 for D (8 bases). CDR3 length: 15 residues. V was shortened by 0 bases and J by 3 bases, with 13 bases between the two germline ends. Looked up from germline, CDR1 is SGDLS and CDR2 is YYNGEE. CDR3 sequence (DNA): TGTGCCAGCAGCGTAGACAGGGGGGGATTCTACGAGCAGTACTTC. Protein product: CASSVDRGGFYEQYF.

This clone was observed a few times. V and J are TRBV5-1 and TRBJ1-4; 8 positions match TRBD1. The junction had 4 bases not matched to a gene; V was cut back by 0 bases and J by 6 bases. Germline V gives CDR1 SGHRS, CDR2 YFSETQ. This CDR3 has 15 amino acids. The CDR3 loop reads CASSLETGEYEKLFF. CDR3 sequence (DNA): TGCGCCAGCAGCTTGGAGACAGGGGAATATGAAAAACTGTTTTTT.

The chain has TRBV9 and TRBJ2-1; 9 positions agree with TRBD1. CDR1 is SGDLS and CDR2 is YYNGEE in the germline V gene. With 4 bases clipped from V and 8 bases from J, the junction kept 13 bases outside the gene matches. There are 16 residues in the CDR3. The CDR3 DNA reads as TGTGCCAGCAGCCCCAGCGGGACAGGGTATCCCGATGAGCAGTTCTTC. Its translation is CASSPSGTGYPDEQFF.